The T cell receptor beta chain described here comes from a study of blood T cell repertoires in COVID-19. The wider study: Collection of acute and convalescent COVID-19 samples took place in the United States, Italy and Spain. Sources were T cells, B-cell-depleted T cells, or PBMCs; the material itself was cDNA or gDNA.

The data were produced by immunoSEQ multiplex PCR, yet TCRdb's version contains in-frame clones alone and is incomplete. The data show 280,000 or so clones, around 85% seen once. This clone was picked up a small number of times. The TCR originated in a woman aged 45-65 years who had recovered from COVID-19. Source material: PBMCs or T cells enriched from blood (not recorded which).

This CDR3 reads CARDPTSHQSAYEQYF. The CDR3 bases are TGTGCCAGGGACCCGACTAGCCACCAGTCCGCCTACGAGCAGTACTTC. The rearrangement joins TRBV25-1 to TRBJ2-7, with TRBD2 matching 7 bases. This CDR3 comprises 16 residues. Looked up from germline, CDR1 is MGHDK and CDR2 is SYGVNS. Trimming took 9 bases from V and 2 from J; bases not matched to a gene: 16.